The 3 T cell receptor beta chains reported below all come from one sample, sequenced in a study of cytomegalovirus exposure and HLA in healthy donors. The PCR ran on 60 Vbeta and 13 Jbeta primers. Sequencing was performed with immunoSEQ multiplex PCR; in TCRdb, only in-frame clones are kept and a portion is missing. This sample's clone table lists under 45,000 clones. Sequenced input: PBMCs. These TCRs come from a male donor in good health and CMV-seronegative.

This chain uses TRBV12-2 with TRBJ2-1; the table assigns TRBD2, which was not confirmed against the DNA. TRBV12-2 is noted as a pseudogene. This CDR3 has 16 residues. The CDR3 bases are TGTGCAAGTCGCTTAGCGGAGGGGACCCCGTTCACCGAGCAGTTCTTC. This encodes CASRLAEGTPFTEQFF.

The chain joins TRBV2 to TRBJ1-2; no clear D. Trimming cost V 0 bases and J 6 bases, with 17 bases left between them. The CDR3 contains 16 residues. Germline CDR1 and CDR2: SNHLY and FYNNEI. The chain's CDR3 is CASSEALRRAPNGYTF. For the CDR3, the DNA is TGTGCCAGCAGTGAAGCGCTTCGGCGGGCACCAAATGGCTACACCTTC.

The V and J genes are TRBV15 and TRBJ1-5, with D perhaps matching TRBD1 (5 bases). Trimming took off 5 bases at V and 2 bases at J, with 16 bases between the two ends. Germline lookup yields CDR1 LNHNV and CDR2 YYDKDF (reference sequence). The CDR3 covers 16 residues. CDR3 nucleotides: TGTGCCACCAGCCCGCGATCGGGGGAAGGCAATCAGCCCCAGCATTTT. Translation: CATSPRSGEGNQPQHF.